These 21 T cell receptor beta chains came from one sample sequenced in a study of early T cells in non-severe SARS-CoV-2 infection. TCRdb called the 5' RACE reads again in MiXCR, with one record for every CDR3 protein. The sample has 50,000 to 60,000 distinct CDR3 sequences; 6.2% are singletons. Sequenced material: whole blood. Receptors originate from an adult who was a healthcare worker with PCR-confirmed SARS-CoV-2 infection or an uninfected control (not recorded which).

This clonotype was observed at least ten times. The chain is built from TRBV7-9 and TRBJ1-5, with D unresolved. The V gene lost 5 bases and the J gene lost 2 bases, with 10 bases spanning the gap. The CDR3 length is 14 residues. From germline, CDR1 is SEHNR and CDR2 FQNEAQ (reference sequence). The CDR3 here is CASSLGVGNQPQHF. Here the CDR3 DNA reads TGTGCCAGCAGCCTCGGGGTCGGCAATCAGCCCCAGCATTTT.

This clonotype was seen at least ten times. The gene calls are TRBV6-4 and TRBJ1-1; D call uncertain. The germline gives CDR1 MRHNA, CDR2 SNTAGT. Trimming shortened V by 0 bases and J by 2 bases, and 7 bases separated the two germline ends. The CDR3 spans 14 residues. Here the CDR3 reads CASSDSNRNTEAFF. The CDR3, as DNA: TGTGCCAGCAGTGACTCGAACAGAAACACTGAAGCTTTCTTT.

This clonotype was counted many times. The chain employs TRBV12-2 and TRBJ1-5; the D call in the table, TRBD1, was not verified against the DNA. TRBV12-2 is classified as a pseudogene. The CDR3 totals 13 residues. CDR3 in amino acids: CASPDTWFQPQHF. The DNA for the CDR3 is TGTGCAAGCCCTGACACATGGTTTCAGCCCCAGCATTTT.

The chain is built from TRBV19 and TRBJ1-5, with TRBD1 matching 7 bases. This CDR3 region has 18 residues. V dropped 6 bases and J dropped 3; count of bases not matched to a gene: 17. Germline V gene lookup returns CDR1 LNHDA and CDR2 SQIVND (reference sequence). This chain's CDR3 is CASSTRLWGQFFNQPQHF. CDR3 DNA sequence: TGTGCCAGTAGCACCCGGCTATGGGGACAGTTTTTCAATCAGCCCCAGCATTTT.

In its sample, this clonotype was seen a few times. The CDR3 DNA sequence: TGTGCCAGCAGCGTATCGACGGGGATGTCAGATACGCAGTATTTT. This sequence encodes CASSVSTGMSDTQYF. This sequence joins TRBV7-2 and TRBJ2-3; D is perhaps TRBD2 (5 bases). V lost 5 bases to trimming and J lost 4 bases, with 16 bases between them. Germline V CDR1 and CDR2: SGHTA, FQGNSA. This CDR3 comprises 15 residues.

The rearrangement uses TRBV9 and TRBJ1-6; D is unresolved. The CDR3 covers 15 residues. V was shortened by 0 bases and J by 9 bases, with 13 bases between the two germline ends. Per the germline V gene, CDR1 is SGDLS and CDR2 is YYNGEE. The CDR3 nucleotides read TGTGCCAGCAGCGTAGACCCAGGTTCTGGTTCACCCCTCCACTTT. It encodes CASSVDPGSGSPLHF.

The chain links TRBV7-2 to TRBJ1-1; D uncertain. V dropped 2 bases and J dropped 5 bases, with 3 bases sitting between them. Germline V lookup: CDR1 SGHTA, CDR2 FQGNSA. The CDR3 consists of 11 residues. CDR3 DNA sequence: TGTGCCAGCAGCTTAATGACTGAAGCTTTCTTT. This encodes CASSLMTEAFF.

This clonotype was recorded at least ten times. The gene calls are TRBV20-1 and TRBJ1-1, with TRBD1 matching 12 bases. Germline CDR1 is DFQATT and CDR2 is SNEGSKA (reference sequence). This CDR3 region has 18 residues. With 2 bases clipped from V and 1 base from J, the junction kept 11 bases outside the gene matches. In nucleotides, the CDR3 is TGCAGTGCTAGATATCCTGGGGACAGGGGGCTGAGGAACACTGAAGCTTTCTTT. This codes for CSARYPGDRGLRNTEAFF.

This clonotype was seen many times. The chain employs TRBV6-5 and TRBJ2-2, with 8 bases aligning to TRBD1. This CDR3 is built from 15 residues. The V and J ends lost 10 bases and 4 bases, in that order; junction bases with no gene match: 11. The germline CDR1 and CDR2 sequences are MNHEY and SVGAGI. The DNA of the CDR3 is TGTGCCACCCTCAGGGGGCTTGGCTCCACCGGGGAGCTGTTTTTT. It codes for CATLRGLGSTGELFF.

The chain recombines TRBV18 with TRBJ2-1; 7 bases are a match to TRBD2. This CDR3 has 17 amino acids. Trimming removed 2 bases from V and 8 bases from J; junction bases left unmatched: 15. Germline values: CDR1 KGHSH, CDR2 LQKENI. Here the CDR3 reads CASSPVESGANLHEQFF. CDR3 sequence (DNA): TGTGCCAGCTCACCAGTGGAGAGCGGGGCTAACTTACATGAGCAGTTCTTC.

This clonotype has at least ten counts. The CDR3 reads CASSSWQGTYGYTF. In DNA form, the CDR3 reads TGTGCCAGCAGCTCCTGGCAGGGAACCTATGGCTACACCTTC. This chain connects TRBV7-2 to TRBJ1-2; a weak D match, TRBD1 (5 bases). This CDR3 is built from 14 residues. The V gene's germline CDR1 is SGHTA and CDR2 FQGNSA. Trimming took off 4 bases at V and 4 bases at J, with 13 bases between the two ends.

This clonotype appeared a few times. This chain uses TRBV7-9 with TRBJ1-2, with unresolved D. The CDR3 contains 13 residues. Trimming shortened V by 2 bases and J by 2 bases, and 6 bases separated the two germline ends. The germline V gene has CDR1 SEHNR and CDR2 FQNEAQ (reference sequence). The CDR3 DNA follows: TGTGCCAGCAGCTTATATGCCAACTATGGCTACACCTTC. The encoded protein is CASSLYANYGYTF.

This clonotype has only a few counts. The chain couples TRBV6-5 to TRBJ2-7; D is perhaps TRBD1 (6 bases). Trimming took 2 bases from V and 3 from J, leaving 17 bases between them. This CDR3 contains 16 residues. CDR1 is MNHEY, CDR2 SVGAGI, per germline. The CDR3 loop is CASSYQPTGYGYEQYF. In nucleotides, the CDR3 is TGTGCCAGCAGTTACCAGCCTACAGGGTATGGCTACGAGCAGTACTTC.

This clonotype occurred many times. The CDR3 nucleotides are TGTGCCAGCAGCGAGATAACAGGGGAGGGCTACAATGAGCAGTTCTTC. Amino acids: CASSEITGEGYNEQFF. The chain links TRBV6-6 to TRBJ2-1; possibly TRBD1 or TRBD2 for D (7 bases each). The CDR3 length is 16 residues. CDR1 and CDR2 (germline): MNHNY, SVGAGI (reference sequence). Trimming removed 6 bases at V and 3 bases at J, with 18 bases between.

This clonotype turned up a few times. The rearrangement joins TRBV5-1 to TRBJ2-3; 8 positions agree with TRBD2. Trimming at V came to 4 bases and at J to 6 bases, leaving 10 bases not matched to a gene. This CDR3 comprises 15 residues. Germline values: CDR1 SGHRS, CDR2 YFSETQ. This CDR3 is CASSTAAGGPDTQYF. CDR3 DNA sequence: TGCGCCAGCAGCACCGCCGCGGGGGGCCCGGATACGCAGTATTTT.

This clonotype was recorded at least ten times. The chain recombines TRBV2 with TRBJ2-3; 9 nucleotides line up with TRBD1. Germline CDR1 is SNHLY and CDR2 is FYNNEI. The CDR3 covers 15 residues. With V trimmed by 5 bases and J by 6 bases, 9 bases remained unmatched. Here the CDR3 reads CASSSGQGTLDTQYF. The CDR3 nucleotides are TGTGCCAGCAGTTCAGGACAGGGGACTTTGGATACGCAGTATTTT.

This clonotype was detected ten times or more. The chain joins TRBV13 to TRBJ2-5; 8 positions agree with TRBD2. The germline CDR1 and CDR2 sequences are PRHDT and FYEKMQ (reference sequence). The CDR3 is 12 residues long. The junction had 6 bases not matched to a gene; V was cut back by 10 bases and J by 5 bases. CDR3 region: CATEERGETQYF. In DNA form, the CDR3 reads TGTGCCACCGAGGAGCGGGGGGAGACCCAGTACTTC.

This clonotype was picked up many times. The chain couples TRBV28 to TRBJ2-7; perhaps D is TRBD1 or TRBD2 (5 bases each). Germline CDR1 and CDR2: MDHEN and SYDVKM. V lost 5 bases to trimming and J lost 0 bases, with 17 bases between them. This CDR3 has 16 amino acids. CDR3 sequence (DNA): TGTGCCAGCAGTGTCCCCGGGACCCGGAGCTCCTACGAGCAGTACTTC. It encodes CASSVPGTRSSYEQYF.

There are many counts of this clonotype. The chain recombines TRBV28 with TRBJ1-1, with D tentatively TRBD1 (6 bases). The length of the CDR3 is 14 residues. CDR1 and CDR2 from the germline V gene are MDHEN and SYDVKM. V gave up 4 bases and J gave up 5 bases, with 14 bases separating them. Here the CDR3 reads CASSSGQLRTEAFF. Written as DNA, the CDR3 is TGTGCCAGCAGTTCCGGACAGTTAAGGACTGAAGCTTTCTTT.

This clonotype has only a few counts. Here the CDR3 reads CAISESYGRGSAPLHF. For the CDR3, the DNA is TGTGCCATCAGTGAGTCTTACGGCAGGGGAAGTGCACCCCTCCACTTT. The rearrangement joins TRBV10-3 to TRBJ1-6; D perhaps matches TRBD1 (6 bases). Trimming removed 0 bases from V and 11 bases from J, with 17 bases in between. This CDR3 has 16 residues. Per the germline V gene, CDR1 is ENHRY and CDR2 is SYGVKD.

This clonotype was observed at least ten times. The chain couples TRBV6-2 or TRBV6-3 to TRBJ1-1, with 8 bases fitting TRBD1. V was clipped by 5 bases and J by 2 bases; unmatched bases: 7. Germline values: CDR1 MNHEY, CDR2 SVGEGT. The CDR3 has 15 residues. The DNA of the CDR3 is TGTGCCAGCAGTCCCGTTGGACAGGGCAACACTGAAGCTTTCTTT. It translates to CASSPVGQGNTEAFF.